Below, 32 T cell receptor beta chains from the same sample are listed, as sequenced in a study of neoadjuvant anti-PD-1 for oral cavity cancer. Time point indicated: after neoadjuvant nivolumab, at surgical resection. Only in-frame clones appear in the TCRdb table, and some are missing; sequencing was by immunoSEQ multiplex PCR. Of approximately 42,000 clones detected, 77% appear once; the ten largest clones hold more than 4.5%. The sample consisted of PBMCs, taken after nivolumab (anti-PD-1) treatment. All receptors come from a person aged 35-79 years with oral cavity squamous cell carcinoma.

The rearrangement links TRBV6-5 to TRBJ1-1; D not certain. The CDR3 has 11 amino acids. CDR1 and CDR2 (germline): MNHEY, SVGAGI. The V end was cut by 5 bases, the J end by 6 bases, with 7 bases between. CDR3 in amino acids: CASSMDAEAFF. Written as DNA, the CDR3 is TGTGCCAGCAGTATGGACGCTGAAGCTTTCTTT.

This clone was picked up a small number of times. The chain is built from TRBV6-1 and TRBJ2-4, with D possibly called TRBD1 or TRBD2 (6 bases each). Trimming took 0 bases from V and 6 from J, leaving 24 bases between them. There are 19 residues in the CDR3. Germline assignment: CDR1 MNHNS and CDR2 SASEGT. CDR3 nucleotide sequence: TGTGCCAGCAGTGAAGCTGGGGGTTATGGGGGGCGTGTAGGAAACATTCAGTACTTC. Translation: CASSEAGGYGGRVGNIQYF.

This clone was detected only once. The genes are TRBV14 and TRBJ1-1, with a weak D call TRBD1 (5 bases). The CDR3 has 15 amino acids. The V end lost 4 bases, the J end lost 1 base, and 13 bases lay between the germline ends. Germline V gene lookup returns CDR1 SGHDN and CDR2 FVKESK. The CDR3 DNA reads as TGTGCCAGCAGCCCGTTTCAGGGCCCGAACACTGAAGCTTTCTTT. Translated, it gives CASSPFQGPNTEAFF.

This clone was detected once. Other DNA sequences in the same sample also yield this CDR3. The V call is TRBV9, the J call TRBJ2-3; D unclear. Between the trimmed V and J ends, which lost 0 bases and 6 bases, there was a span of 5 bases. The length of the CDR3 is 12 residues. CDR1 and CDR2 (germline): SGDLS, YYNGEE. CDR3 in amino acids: CASSVAGDTQYF. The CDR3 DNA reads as TGTGCCAGCAGCGTAGCTGGGGATACGCAGTATTTT.

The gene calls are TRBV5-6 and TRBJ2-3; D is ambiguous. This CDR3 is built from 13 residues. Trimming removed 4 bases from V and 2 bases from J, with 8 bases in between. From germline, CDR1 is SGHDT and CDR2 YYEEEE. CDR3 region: CASSPRATDTQYF. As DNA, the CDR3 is TGTGCCAGCAGCCCAAGGGCCACAGATACGCAGTATTTT.

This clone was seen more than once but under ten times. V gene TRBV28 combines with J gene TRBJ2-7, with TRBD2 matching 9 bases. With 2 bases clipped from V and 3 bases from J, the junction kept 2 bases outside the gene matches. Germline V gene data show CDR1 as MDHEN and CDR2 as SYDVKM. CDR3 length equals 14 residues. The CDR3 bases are TGTGCCAGCAGTTTACTAGCGGGGCGCTACGAGCAGTACTTC. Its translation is CASSLLAGRYEQYF. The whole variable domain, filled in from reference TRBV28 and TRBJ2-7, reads DVKVTQSSRYLVKRTGEKVFLECVQDMDHENMFWYRQDPGLGLRLIYFSYDVKMKEKGDIPEGYSVSREKKERFSLILESASTNQTSMYLCASSLLAGRYEQYFGPGTRLTVT.

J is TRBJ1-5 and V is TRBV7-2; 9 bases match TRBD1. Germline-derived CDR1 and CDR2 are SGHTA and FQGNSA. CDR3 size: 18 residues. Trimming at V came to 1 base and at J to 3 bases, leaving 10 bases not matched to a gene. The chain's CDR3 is CASSLGAGTGTFNQPQHF. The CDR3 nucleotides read TGTGCCAGCAGCTTAGGTGCCGGGACAGGGACCTTCAATCAGCCCCAGCATTTT.

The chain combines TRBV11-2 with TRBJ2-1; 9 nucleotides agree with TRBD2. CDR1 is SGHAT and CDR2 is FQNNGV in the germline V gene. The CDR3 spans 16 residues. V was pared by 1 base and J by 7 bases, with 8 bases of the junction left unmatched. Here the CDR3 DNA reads TGTGCCAGCAGCTTAGTTGCGGGAGGGCCATTAAATGAGCAGTTCTTC. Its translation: CASSLVAGGPLNEQFF.

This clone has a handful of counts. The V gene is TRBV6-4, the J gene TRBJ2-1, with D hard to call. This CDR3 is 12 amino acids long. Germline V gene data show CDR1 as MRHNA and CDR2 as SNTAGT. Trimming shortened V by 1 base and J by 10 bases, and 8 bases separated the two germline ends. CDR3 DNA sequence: TGTGCCAGCAGTGACTGGTCCAACGAGCAGTTCTTC. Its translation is CASSDWSNEQFF.

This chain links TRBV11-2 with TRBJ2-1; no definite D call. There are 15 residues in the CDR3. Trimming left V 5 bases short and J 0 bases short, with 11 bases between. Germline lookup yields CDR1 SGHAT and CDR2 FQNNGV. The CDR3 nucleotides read TGTGCCAGCAGCCAGACACGGAGCTCCTACAATGAGCAGTTCTTC. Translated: CASSQTRSSYNEQFF.

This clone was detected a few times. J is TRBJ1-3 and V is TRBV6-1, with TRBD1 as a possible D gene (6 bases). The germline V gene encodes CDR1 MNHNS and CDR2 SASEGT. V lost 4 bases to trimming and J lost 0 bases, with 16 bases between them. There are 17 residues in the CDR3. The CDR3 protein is CASSVVDSGASGNTIYF. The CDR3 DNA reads TGTGCCAGCAGTGTTGTGGATTCGGGGGCCTCTGGAAACACCATATATTTT.

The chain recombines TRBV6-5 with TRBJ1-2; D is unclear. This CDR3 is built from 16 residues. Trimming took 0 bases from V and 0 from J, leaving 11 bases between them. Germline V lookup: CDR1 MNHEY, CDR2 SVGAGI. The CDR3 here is CASSYSISPANYGYTF. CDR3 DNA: TGTGCCAGCAGTTACTCGATATCCCCAGCTAACTATGGCTACACCTTC.

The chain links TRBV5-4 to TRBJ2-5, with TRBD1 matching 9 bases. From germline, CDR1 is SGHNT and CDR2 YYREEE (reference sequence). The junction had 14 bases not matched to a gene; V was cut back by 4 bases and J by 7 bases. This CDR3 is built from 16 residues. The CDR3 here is CASSTPGQGVRGTQYF. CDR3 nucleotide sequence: TGTGCCAGCAGCACCCCGGGACAGGGAGTCAGGGGGACCCAGTACTTC. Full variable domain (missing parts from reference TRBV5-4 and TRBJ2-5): ETGVTQSPTHLIKTRGQQVTLRCSSQSGHNTVSWYQQALGQGPQFIFQYYREEENGRGNFPPRFSGLQFPNYSSELNVNALELDDSALYLCASSTPGQGVRGTQYFGPGTRLLVL.

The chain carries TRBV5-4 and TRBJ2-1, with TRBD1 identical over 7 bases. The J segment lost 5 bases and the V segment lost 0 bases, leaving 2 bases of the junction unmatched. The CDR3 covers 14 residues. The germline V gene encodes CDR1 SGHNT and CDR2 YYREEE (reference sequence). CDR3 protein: CASSLGTGDNEQFF. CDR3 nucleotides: TGTGCCAGCAGCTTGGGCACAGGGGACAATGAGCAGTTCTTC.

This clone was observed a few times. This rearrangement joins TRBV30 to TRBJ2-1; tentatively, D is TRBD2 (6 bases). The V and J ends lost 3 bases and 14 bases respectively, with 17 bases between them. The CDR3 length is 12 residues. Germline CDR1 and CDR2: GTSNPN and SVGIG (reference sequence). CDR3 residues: CAWRLGLLLEFF. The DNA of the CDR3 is TGTGCCTGGAGACTTGGACTACTATTGGAGTTCTTC.

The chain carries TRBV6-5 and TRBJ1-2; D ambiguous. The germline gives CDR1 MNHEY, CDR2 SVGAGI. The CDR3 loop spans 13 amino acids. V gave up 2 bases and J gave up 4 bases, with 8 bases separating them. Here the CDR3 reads CASSYGVSYGYTF. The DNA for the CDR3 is TGTGCCAGCAGTTACGGCGTCTCCTATGGCTACACCTTC.

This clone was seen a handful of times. CDR3 coding DNA: TGTGCCAGCAGCTTAGGGGACTATCTCAATGAGCAGTTCTTC. It yields the protein CASSLGDYLNEQFF. The chain is built from TRBV11-3 and TRBJ2-1; 7 bases agree with TRBD2. V trimming: 1 base; J trimming: 6 bases; junction bases outside the gene matches: 3. Germline CDR1 and CDR2: SGHNT and YENEEA. The CDR3 covers 14 residues.

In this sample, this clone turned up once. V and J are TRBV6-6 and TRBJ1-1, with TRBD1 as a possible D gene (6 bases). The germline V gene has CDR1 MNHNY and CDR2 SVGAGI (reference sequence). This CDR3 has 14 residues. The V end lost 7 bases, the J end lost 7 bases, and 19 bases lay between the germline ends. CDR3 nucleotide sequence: TGTGCCAGCAAAAGTTCTACAGGGAGTGGTGAAGCTTTCTTT. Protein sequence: CASKSSTGSGEAFF.

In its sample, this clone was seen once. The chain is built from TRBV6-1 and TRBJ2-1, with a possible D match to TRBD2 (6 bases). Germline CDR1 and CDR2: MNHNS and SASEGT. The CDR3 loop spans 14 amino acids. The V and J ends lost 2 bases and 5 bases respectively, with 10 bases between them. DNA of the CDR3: TGTGCCAGCAGTGAACGAGGGACTCACAATGAGCAGTTCTTC. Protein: CASSERGTHNEQFF.

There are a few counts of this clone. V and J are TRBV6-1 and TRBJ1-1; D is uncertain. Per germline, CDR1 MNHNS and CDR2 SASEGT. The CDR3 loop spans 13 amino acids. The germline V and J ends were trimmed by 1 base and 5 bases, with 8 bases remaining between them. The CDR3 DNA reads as TGTGCCAGCAGTGAAGTTCGGGGTACTGAAGCTTTCTTT. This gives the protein CASSEVRGTEAFF.

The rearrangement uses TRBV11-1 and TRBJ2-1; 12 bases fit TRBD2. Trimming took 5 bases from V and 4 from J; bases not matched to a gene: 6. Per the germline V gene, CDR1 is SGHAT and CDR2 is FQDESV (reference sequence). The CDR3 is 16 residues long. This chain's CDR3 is CASSDRLAGVYNEQFF. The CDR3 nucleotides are TGTGCCAGCAGCGACAGACTAGCGGGGGTTTACAATGAGCAGTTCTTC. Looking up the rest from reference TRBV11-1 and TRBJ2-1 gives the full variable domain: EAEVAQSPRYKITEKSQAVAFWCDPISGHATLYWYRQILGQGPELLVQFQDESVVDDSQLPKDRFSAERLKGVDSTLKIQPAELGDSAMYLCASSDRLAGVYNEQFFGPGTRLTVL.

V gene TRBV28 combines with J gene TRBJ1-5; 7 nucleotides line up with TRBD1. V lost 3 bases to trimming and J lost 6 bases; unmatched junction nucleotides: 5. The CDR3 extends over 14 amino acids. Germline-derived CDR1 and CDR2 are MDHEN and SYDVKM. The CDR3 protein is CASSFPGGSQPQHF. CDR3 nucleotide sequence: TGTGCCAGCAGTTTCCCAGGGGGAAGTCAGCCCCAGCATTTT.

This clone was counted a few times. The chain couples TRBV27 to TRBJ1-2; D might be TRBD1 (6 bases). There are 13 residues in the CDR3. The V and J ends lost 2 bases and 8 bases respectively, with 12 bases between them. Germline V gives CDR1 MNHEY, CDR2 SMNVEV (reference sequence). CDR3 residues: CASSLGETGGYTF. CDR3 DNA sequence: TGTGCCAGCAGTTTAGGGGAGACAGGCGGCTACACCTTC.

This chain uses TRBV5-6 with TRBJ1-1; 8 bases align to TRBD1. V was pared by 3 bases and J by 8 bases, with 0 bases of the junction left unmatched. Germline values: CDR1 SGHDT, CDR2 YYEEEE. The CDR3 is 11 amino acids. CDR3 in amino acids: CASSWTGEAFF. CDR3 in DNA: TGTGCCAGCAGCTGGACAGGGGAAGCTTTCTTT.

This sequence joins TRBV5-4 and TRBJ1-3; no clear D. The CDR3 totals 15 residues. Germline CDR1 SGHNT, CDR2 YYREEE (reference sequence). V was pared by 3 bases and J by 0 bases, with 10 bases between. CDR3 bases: TGTGCCAGCAGCTCGAAGCGGCTCTCTGGAAACACCATATATTTT. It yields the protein CASSSKRLSGNTIYF.

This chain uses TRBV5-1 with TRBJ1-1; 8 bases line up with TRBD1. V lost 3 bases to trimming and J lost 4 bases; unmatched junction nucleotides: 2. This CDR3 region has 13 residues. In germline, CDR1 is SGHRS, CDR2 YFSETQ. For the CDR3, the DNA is TGCGCCAGCAGCTCAACAGGGGGCACTGAAGCTTTCTTT. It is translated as CASSSTGGTEAFF.

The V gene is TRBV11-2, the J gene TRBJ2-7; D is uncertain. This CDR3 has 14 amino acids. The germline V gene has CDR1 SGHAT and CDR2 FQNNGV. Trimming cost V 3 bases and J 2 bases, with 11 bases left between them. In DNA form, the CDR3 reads TGTGCCAGCAGCTTCCCGACGCCTCCCTACGAGCAGTACTTC. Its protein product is CASSFPTPPYEQYF. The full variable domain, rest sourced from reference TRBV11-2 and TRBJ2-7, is EAGVAQSPRYKIIEKRQSVAFWCNPISGHATLYWYQQILGQGPKLLIQFQNNGVVDDSQLPKDRFSAERLKGVDSTLKIQPAKLEDSAVYLCASSFPTPPYEQYFGPGTRLTVT.

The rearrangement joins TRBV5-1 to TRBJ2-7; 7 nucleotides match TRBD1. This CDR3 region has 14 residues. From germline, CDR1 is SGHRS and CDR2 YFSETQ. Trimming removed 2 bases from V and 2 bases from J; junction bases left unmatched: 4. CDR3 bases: TGCGCCAGCAGCTTAATCCAGGGGGCCTACGAGCAGTACTTC. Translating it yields CASSLIQGAYEQYF.

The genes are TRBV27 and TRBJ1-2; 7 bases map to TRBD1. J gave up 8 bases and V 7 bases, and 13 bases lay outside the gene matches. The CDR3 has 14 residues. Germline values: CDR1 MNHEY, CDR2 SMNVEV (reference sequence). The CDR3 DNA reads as TGTGCCAGCACCCCCTTTCACAGGGGTAGGGGCTACACCTTC. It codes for CASTPFHRGRGYTF.

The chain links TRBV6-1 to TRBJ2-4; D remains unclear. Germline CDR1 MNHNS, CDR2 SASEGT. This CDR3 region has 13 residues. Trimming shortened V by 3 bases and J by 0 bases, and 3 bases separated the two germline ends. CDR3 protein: CASSEGAKNIQYF. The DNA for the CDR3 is TGTGCCAGCAGTGAGGGAGCCAAAAACATTCAGTACTTC.

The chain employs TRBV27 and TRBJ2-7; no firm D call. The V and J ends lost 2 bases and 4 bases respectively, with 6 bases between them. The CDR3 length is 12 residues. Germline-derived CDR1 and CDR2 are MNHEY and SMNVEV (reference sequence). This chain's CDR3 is CASSLDGYEQYF. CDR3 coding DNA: TGTGCCAGCAGTTTAGACGGGTACGAGCAGTACTTC.

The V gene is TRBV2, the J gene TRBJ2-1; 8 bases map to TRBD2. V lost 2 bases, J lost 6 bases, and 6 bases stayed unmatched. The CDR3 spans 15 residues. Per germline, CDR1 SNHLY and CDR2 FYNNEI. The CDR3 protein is CASSERRGGSNEQFF. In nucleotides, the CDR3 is TGTGCCAGCAGTGAAAGACGGGGGGGCTCCAATGAGCAGTTCTTC.